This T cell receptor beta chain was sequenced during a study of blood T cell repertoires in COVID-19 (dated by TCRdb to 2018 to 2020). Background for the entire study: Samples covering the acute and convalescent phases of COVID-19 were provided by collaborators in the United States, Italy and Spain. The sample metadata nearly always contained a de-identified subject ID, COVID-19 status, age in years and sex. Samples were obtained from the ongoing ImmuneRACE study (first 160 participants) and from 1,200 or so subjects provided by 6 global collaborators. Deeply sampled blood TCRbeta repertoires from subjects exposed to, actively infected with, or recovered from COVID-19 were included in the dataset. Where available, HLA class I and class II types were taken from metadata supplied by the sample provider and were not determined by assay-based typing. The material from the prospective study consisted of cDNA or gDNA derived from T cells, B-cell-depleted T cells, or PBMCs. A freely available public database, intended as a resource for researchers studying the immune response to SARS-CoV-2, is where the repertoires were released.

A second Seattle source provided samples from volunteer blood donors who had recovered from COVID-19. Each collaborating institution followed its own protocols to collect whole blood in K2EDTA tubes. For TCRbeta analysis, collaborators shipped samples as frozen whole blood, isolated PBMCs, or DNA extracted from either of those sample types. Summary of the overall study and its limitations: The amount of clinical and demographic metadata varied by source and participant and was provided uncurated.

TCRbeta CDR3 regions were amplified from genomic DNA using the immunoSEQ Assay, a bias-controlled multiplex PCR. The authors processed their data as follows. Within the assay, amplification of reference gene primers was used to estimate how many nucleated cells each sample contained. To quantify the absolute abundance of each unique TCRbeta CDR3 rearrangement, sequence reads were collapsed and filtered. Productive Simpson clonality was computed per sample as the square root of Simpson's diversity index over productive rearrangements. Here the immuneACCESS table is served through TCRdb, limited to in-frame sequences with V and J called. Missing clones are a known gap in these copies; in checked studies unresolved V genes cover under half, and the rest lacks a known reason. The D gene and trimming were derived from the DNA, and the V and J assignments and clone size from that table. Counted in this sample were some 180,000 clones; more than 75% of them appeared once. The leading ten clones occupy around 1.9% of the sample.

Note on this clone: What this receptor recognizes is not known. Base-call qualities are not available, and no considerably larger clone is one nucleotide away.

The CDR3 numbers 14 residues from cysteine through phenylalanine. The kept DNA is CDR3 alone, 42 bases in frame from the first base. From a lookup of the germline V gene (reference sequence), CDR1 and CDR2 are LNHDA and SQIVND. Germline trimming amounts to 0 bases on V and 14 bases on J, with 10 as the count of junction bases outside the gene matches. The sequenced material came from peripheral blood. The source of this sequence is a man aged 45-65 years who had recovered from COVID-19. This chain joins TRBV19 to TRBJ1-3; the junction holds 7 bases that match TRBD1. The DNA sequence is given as TGTGCCAGTAGTATAGAGAGGAGAGCGGACAGGTTATATTTT. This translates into CASSIERRADRLYF.